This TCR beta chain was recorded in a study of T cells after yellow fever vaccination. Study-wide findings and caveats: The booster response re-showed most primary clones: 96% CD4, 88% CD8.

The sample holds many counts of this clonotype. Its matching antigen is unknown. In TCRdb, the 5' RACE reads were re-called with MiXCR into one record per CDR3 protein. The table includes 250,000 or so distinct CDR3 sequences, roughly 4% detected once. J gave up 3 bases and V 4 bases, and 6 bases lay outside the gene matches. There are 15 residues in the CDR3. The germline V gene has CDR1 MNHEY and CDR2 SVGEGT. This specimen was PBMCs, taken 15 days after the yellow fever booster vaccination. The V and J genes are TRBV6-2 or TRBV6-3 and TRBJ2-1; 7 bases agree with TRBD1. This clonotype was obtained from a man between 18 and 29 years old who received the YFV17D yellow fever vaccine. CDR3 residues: CASSSLTGNYNEQFF. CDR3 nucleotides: TGTGCCAGCAGTTCCCTGACAGGGAACTACAATGAGCAGTTCTTC.